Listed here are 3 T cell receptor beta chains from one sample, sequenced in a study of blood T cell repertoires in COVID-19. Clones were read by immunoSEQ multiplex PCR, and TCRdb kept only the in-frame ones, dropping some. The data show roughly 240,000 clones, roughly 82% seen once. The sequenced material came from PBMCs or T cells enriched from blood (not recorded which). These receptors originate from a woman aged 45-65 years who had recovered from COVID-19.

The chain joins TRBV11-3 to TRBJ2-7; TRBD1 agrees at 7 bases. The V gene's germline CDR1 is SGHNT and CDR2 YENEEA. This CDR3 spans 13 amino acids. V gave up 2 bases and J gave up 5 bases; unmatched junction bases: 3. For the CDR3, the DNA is TGTGCCAGCAGCTTAAGAGGGGGCCACGAGCAGTACTTC. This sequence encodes CASSLRGGHEQYF.

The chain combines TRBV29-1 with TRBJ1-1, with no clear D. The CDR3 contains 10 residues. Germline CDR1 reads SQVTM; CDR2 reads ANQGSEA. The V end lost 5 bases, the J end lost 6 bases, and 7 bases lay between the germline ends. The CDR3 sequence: CSVFGSEAFF. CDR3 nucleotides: TGCAGCGTTTTCGGTTCTGAAGCTTTCTTT.

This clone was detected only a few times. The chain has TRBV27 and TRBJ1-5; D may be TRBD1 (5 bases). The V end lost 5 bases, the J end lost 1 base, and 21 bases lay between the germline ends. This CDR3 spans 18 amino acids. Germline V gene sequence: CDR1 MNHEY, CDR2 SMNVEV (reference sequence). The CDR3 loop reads CASSARGGRLGSNQPQHF. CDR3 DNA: TGTGCCAGCAGTGCCCGGGGGGGAAGGTTGGGGAGCAATCAGCCCCAGCATTTT.